This T cell receptor (beta chain) was sequenced during a study of T cells after yellow fever vaccination. About the research overall: SMART-Seq v4 Ultra Low Input handled preparation of low-cell-number fractions.

Trimming left V 6 bases short and J 2 bases short, with 6 bases between. The CDR3 is 11 amino acids. Germline V gives CDR1 DFQATT, CDR2 SNEGSKA (reference sequence). A universal primer site and UMIs were added as TCR cDNA was made by 5'RACE template switching. TCRdb reprocessed the 5' RACE reads with MiXCR, giving one entry per CDR3 protein. The sample lists some 300,000 distinct CDR3 sequences, less than 9.5% occurring once. Study outcomes and limitations: Abundant clonotypes (contaminants from the bulk population) could be present in FACS-sorted repertoires. Most clones from primary vaccination resurfaced after the booster (about 95% CD4, around 89% CD8).

In this sample, this clonotype turned up a few times. The target antigen is unknown. This sequence was found in a man aged 18 to 29 who received the YFV17D yellow fever vaccine. This material consisted of CD4+ T cells sorted from PBMCs, taken 5 days after the yellow fever booster vaccination. The chain combines TRBV20-1 with TRBJ2-3; no clear D. The CDR3: CSAHSTDTQYF. Written as DNA, the CDR3 is TGCAGTGCCCACTCCACAGATACGCAGTATTTT.